This TCR beta chain was documented in a study of shared clonotypes between healthy human individuals. On this clone: Antigen specificity is unknown.

Points from the study as a whole: Naive CD4 clonotype sharing across a handful of donors was about 5%.

Study donors comprised healthy, HIV-negative adults devoid of recent acute infection or vaccination. Germline V lookup: CDR1 MDHEN, CDR2 SYDVKM. CDR3 size: 16 residues. Trimming took 4 bases from V and 1 from J; bases not matched to a gene: 5. Each cell subset's genomic DNA was divided evenly among several immunoSEQ plates. Method: immunoSEQ multiplex PCR; TCRdb's copy keeps in-frame clones and lacks some. The sample contains under 2.5 million clones, 85% to 95% of which appear only once. The sequence was collected from a man aged 18-30 years in good health. Some clones in this sample may be carry-over from other donors' samples. Sequencing used naive CD4+ T cells from PBMCs. Specified subset: CD45RA+ positively selected. V usage is TRBV28 and J usage is TRBJ2-5; 11 nucleotides agree with TRBD2. CDR3 in amino acids: CASSSGTSGAQETQYF. The CDR3 nucleotides read TGTGCCAGCAGTTCCGGGACTAGCGGAGCCCAAGAGACCCAGTACTTC. Filled out from reference TRBV28 and TRBJ2-5, the complete variable domain reads DVKVTQSSRYLVKRTGEKVFLECVQDMDHENMFWYRQDPGLGLRLIYFSYDVKMKEKGDIPEGYSVSREKKERFSLILESASTNQTSMYLCASSSGTSGAQETQYFGPGTRLLVL.